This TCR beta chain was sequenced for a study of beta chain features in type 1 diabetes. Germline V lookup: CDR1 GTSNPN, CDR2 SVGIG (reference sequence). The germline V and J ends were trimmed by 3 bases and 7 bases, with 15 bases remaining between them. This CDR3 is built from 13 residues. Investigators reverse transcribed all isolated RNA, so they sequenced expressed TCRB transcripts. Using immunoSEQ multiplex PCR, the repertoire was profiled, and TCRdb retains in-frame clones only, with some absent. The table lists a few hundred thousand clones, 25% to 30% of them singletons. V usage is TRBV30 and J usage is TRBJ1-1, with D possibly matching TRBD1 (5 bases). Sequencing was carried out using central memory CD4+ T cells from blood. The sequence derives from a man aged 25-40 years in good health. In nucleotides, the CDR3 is TGTGCCTGGAGGGGCAGGGTGGATAATGAAGCTTTCTTT. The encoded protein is CAWRGRVDNEAFF.